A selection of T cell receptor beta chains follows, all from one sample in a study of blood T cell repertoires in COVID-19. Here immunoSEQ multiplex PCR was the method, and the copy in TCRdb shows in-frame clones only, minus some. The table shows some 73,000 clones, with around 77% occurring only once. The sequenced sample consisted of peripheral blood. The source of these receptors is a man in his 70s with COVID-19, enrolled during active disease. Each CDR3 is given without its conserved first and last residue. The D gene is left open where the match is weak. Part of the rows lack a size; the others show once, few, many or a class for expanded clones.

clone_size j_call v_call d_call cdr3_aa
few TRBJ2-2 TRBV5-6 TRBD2 ASSLLAANTGELF
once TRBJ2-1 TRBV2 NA ASSEVTVYNEQF
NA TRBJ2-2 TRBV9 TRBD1 ASSVRGQGATGELF
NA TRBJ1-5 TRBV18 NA ASSPIGGKRNQPQH
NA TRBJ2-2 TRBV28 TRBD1 ASSTYRDRDTGELF
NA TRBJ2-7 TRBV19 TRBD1 ASSIGTGVLYEQY
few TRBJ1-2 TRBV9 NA ASSPPGNGYT
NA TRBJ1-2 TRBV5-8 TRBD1 ASSPGQNYGYT
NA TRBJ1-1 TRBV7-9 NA ASSFGANTEAF
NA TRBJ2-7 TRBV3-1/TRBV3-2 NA ASSRLPDSNEQY
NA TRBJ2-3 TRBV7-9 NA ASSITSGSTDTQY
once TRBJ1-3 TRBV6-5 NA ASRHRGNTIY
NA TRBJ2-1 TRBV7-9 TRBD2 ASSSGTSGRPNNEQF
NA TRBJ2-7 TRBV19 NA ASSIQGYEQY
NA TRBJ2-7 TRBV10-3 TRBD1 AIMFGTGGGEQY
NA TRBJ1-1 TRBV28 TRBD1 ASSPPQGVNTEAF
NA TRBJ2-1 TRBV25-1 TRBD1 ASSADRVYPHEQF
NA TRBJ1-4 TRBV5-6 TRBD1 ASRQRQGTEKLF
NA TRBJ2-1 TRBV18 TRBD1 ASSHNEQTGGWF
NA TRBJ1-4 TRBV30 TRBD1 AWSVGTDFAGKLF
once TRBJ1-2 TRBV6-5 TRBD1 ASSYLGQEYGYT
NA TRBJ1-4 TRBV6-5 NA ASSYSPLGVSEKLF
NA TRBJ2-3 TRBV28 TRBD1 ASSPRTGGFTDTQY
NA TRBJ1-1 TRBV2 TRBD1 ASSGQGAENTEAF
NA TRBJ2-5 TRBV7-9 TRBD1 ASSTGTGQETQY
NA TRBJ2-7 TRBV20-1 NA SAETDLEQY
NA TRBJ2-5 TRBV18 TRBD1 ASSPRTGLQETQY
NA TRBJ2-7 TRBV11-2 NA ASSFGLQGQQY
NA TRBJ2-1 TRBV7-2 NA ASSPRDFPNEQF
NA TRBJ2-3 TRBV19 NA ASTLRDSTDTQY
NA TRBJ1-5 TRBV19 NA ASTLGAISNQPQH
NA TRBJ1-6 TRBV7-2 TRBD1 ASSLGARGTGFSPLH
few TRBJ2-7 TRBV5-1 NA ASSLDPQSYEQY
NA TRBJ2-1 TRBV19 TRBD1 ASSIGPTGTEQF
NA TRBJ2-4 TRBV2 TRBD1 ASSVSLPDRAEGIVY
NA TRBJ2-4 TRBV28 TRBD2 ASIPISGGREAKNIQY
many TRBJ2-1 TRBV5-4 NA ASSSVVYNEQF
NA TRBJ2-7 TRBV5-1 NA ASSKDSEQY
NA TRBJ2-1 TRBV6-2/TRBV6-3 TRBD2 ASSHTSGRVEQF
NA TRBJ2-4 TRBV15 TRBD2 ATSGGLAGYGKNIQY
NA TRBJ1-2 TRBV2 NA ASSATDINYGYT
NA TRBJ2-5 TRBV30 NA AWSVRWSAQRYQETQY
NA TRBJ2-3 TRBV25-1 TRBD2 ASSVTSGLADTQY
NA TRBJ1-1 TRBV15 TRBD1 ATSTRGGNTEAF
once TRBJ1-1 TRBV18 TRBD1 ASSPSYGTEGAVTLWGQSTEAF
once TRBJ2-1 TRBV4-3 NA ASSQVLGARRDNEQF
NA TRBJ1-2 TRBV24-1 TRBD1 ATSEPGQGVYGYT
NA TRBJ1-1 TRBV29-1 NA SVEDPDTEAF
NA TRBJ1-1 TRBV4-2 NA ASSQGPRVVNTEAF
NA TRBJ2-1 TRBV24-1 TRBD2 ATSDSSSGMNEQF
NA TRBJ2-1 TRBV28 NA ASTSWRGNEQF
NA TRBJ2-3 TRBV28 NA ASSLGLEGDTQY
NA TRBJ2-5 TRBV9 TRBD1 ASSGRDRVETQY
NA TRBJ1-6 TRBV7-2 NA ASSLERSTPLH
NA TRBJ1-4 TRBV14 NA ASNTFYREWRTNEKLF
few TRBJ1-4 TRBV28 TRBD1 ASRPTGGLNEKLF
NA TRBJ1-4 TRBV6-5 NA ASSSRAGAPNEKLF
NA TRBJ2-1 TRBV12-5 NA ASGSTGYTYNEQF
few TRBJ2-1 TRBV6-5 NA ASSPSGNEQF